These T cell receptor beta chains were read from a single sample in a study of human T cells and chemical hapten exposure. TCRdb reanalysed the RACE reads using MiXCR and keeps one entry per CDR3 protein. The sample lists about 120,000 distinct CDR3 sequences, 12% to 15% occurring once. The sequenced sample was whole blood, obtained in connection with sensitization to the hapten diphenylcyclopropenone (DPC). These receptors originate from a man younger than 30 with alopecia areata. Some clones in this sample may be carry-over from other donors' samples. Both conserved end residues are part of each CDR3. A D gene is named only where the DNA matches it firmly. The size field is filled for only some rows; it gives once, few, many or a size class.

CDR3	DNA	length	V	size	J	D
CASSPGEGTGALMNTGELFF	TGTGCCAGCAGCCCAGGAGAAGGGACAGGGGCCCTCATGAACACCGGGGAGCTGTTTTTT	20	TRBV9	-	TRBJ2-2	TRBD1
CASRGTGYNQPQHF	TGTGCCAGCAGGGGAACAGGATACAATCAGCCCCAGCATTTT	14	TRBV7-9	-	TRBJ1-5	-
CSVREDNQPQHF	TGCAGCGTTAGAGAGGACAATCAGCCCCAGCATTTT	12	TRBV29-1	few	TRBJ1-5	-
CASSSQTGGRFEAFF	TGTGCCAGCAGCTCCCAGACAGGGGGCAGATTTGAAGCTTTCTTT	15	TRBV5-4	few	TRBJ1-1	TRBD1
CASSLVLAGYNEQFF	TGTGCCAGCAGTTTAGTCCTAGCGGGGTACAATGAGCAGTTCTTC	15	TRBV12-3/TRBV12-4	-	TRBJ2-1	TRBD2
CASSLRVGDSPLHF	TGTGCCAGCAGTTTGCGGGTAGGGGATTCACCCCTCCACTTT	14	TRBV28	-	TRBJ1-6	-
CASSFLGQGEYTKAFF	TGCGCCAGCAGCTTCCTGGGACAGGGAGAGTACACTAAAGCTTTCTTT	16	TRBV5-1	-	TRBJ1-1	TRBD1
CASSLAPGARNTEAFF	TGTGCCAGCAGCTTAGCGCCGGGGGCGCGGAACACTGAAGCTTTCTTT	16	TRBV7-6	many	TRBJ1-1	-
CASSLAGDGYTF	TGTGCCAGCAGCTTGGCAGGGGATGGCTACACCTTC	12	TRBV7-2	many	TRBJ1-2	-
CASSRRTSGGADTGELFF	TGCGCCAGCAGCCGCCGGACTAGCGGGGGGGCCGACACCGGGGAGCTGTTTTTT	18	TRBV4-3	-	TRBJ2-2	TRBD2
CASSLAPGTGGRNEQFF	TGTGCCAGCAGCCTAGCACCCGGGACAGGGGGTCGGAATGAGCAGTTCTTC	17	TRBV7-2	many	TRBJ2-1	TRBD1
CSVEEGLAPGSQYF	TGCAGCGTTGAAGAAGGGCTAGCTCCTGGGTCGCAGTATTTT	14	TRBV29-1	-	TRBJ2-3	-
CASGRLQDEQFF	TGTGCTAGTGGCCGCCTACAGGATGAGCAGTTCTTC	12	TRBV12-5	-	TRBJ2-1	-
CASSLLSGETQYF	TGTGCCAGCAGCTTACTTAGCGGAGAGACCCAGTACTTC	13	TRBV7-3	few	TRBJ2-5	-
CASSVRLGGSYNEQFF	TGTGCCAGCAGTGTGAGGCTGGGCGGAAGTTACAATGAGCAGTTCTTC	16	TRBV6-1	-	TRBJ2-1	-
CASSQDHQGYGYTF	TGTGCCAGCAGCCAAGATCATCAAGGATATGGCTACACCTTC	14	TRBV3-1	-	TRBJ1-2	-
CASSPRVHLNTEAFF	TGTGCCAGCTCACCACGAGTGCACCTGAACACTGAAGCTTTCTTT	15	TRBV18	few	TRBJ1-1	-
CASSPESSYNSPLHF	TGTGCCAGCAGCCCCGAGAGCTCCTATAATTCACCCCTCCACTTT	15	TRBV4-2	few	TRBJ1-6	-
CASSEGDYSFGELFF	TGTGCCAGCAGCGAGGGGGATTACAGCTTCGGGGAGCTGTTTTTT	15	TRBV9	-	TRBJ2-2	-
CASRRGARLAGRTDTQYF	TGTGCCAGTAGAAGAGGGGCGAGGCTAGCGGGCCGCACAGATACGCAGTATTTT	18	TRBV19	few	TRBJ2-3	TRBD2
CAISESRDPAQETRYF	TGTGCCATCAGTGAGTCGAGAGACCCGGCCCAAGAGACCCGGTACTTC	16	TRBV10-3	once	TRBJ2-5	-
CASSANPGLANNEQFF	TGTGCCAGCAGCGCAAATCCGGGACTAGCGAACAATGAGCAGTTCTTC	16	TRBV13	few	TRBJ2-1	TRBD2
CASTRDSSDTQYF	TGTGCCAGCACCCGGGACAGCTCAGATACGCAGTATTTT	13	TRBV2	few	TRBJ2-3	TRBD1
CASSQELQGHTEAFF	TGTGCCAGCAGCCAAGAGTTGCAGGGCCACACTGAAGCTTTCTTT	15	TRBV4-2	-	TRBJ1-1	-
CASSLGEAVYGYTF	TGTGCCAGCAGCTTAGGGGAAGCGGTCTATGGCTACACCTTC	14	TRBV7-8	-	TRBJ1-2	-
CASSLSGDDYEQYF	TGCGCCAGCAGCTTGTCGGGAGATGACTACGAGCAGTACTTC	14	TRBV5-1	-	TRBJ2-7	-
CAARGDEQFF	TGTGCCGCTCGGGGAGATGAGCAGTTCTTC	10	TRBV7-9	-	TRBJ2-1	-
CANSVALTNQETQYF	TGTGCCAACAGCGTAGCTCTTACAAACCAAGAGACCCAGTACTTC	15	TRBV9	-	TRBJ2-5	-
CASRRGLLEETQYF	TGTGCCAGCAGGCGGGGGTTGTTAGAAGAGACCCAGTACTTC	14	TRBV9	-	TRBJ2-5	TRBD2
CASRLRGSSYNEQFF	TGTGCCAGTAGGCTGCGGGGGAGCTCCTACAATGAGCAGTTCTTC	15	TRBV19	-	TRBJ2-1	TRBD2
CSAWDREVYGYTF	TGCAGTGCTTGGGACAGGGAAGTCTATGGCTACACCTTC	13	TRBV20-1	-	TRBJ1-2	TRBD1